Below are 5 T cell receptor beta chains sequenced from a single sample in a study of T-cell reconstitution after alpha-beta-depleted transplantation in children. Unique molecular identifiers were incorporated during preparation of the TCRbeta library. TCRdb reprocessed the PCR reads via MiXCR and lists one record per CDR3 protein. Here the sample spans about 540,000 distinct CDR3 sequences, 15% to 20% being singletons. The sample here was PBMCs from the stem cell graft donor, taken from the stem cell graft. The receptor set was obtained from a human donor who donated a stem cell graft to a child with acute lymphoblastic leukemia.

V gene TRBV4-2 combines with J gene TRBJ2-3; D not resolved. The V gene lost 4 bases and the J gene lost 4 bases, with 12 bases spanning the gap. The CDR3 totals 14 residues. CDR1 and CDR2 (germline): LGHNA, YNFKEQ. CDR3 residues: CASSRTGASDTQYF. The CDR3 DNA follows: TGTGCCAGCAGCCGGACGGGCGCCTCAGATACGCAGTATTTT.

There are a few counts of this clonotype. This chain uses TRBV7-9 with TRBJ1-3, with D perhaps TRBD1 (5 bases). CDR1 is SEHNR, CDR2 FQNEAQ, per germline (reference sequence). V shed 4 bases and J shed 0 bases, with 10 bases lying between them. The CDR3 is 15 residues long. The CDR3: CASSSYDSSGNTIYF. CDR3 coding DNA: TGTGCCAGCAGCTCCTACGACAGCTCTGGAAACACCATATATTTT.

This clonotype was seen many times. The chain combines TRBV5-1 with TRBJ2-7; D is possibly TRBD2 (5 bases). Trimming cost V 4 bases and J 6 bases, with 11 bases left between them. Per the germline V gene, CDR1 is SGHRS and CDR2 is YFSETQ. The CDR3 consists of 12 residues. CDR3 coding DNA: TGCGCCAGCAGCCCCCTGGCGGGCGAGCAGTACTTC. Its protein is CASSPLAGEQYF.

This clonotype was detected only a few times. CDR3: CSAITPMAYEQYF. For the CDR3, the DNA is TGCAGTGCTATCACACCCATGGCCTACGAGCAGTACTTC. The V call is TRBV20-1, the J call TRBJ2-7; D uncertain. Between the trimmed V and J ends, which lost 4 bases and 2 bases, there was a span of 12 bases. Looked up from germline, CDR1 is DFQATT and CDR2 is SNEGSKA (reference sequence). The CDR3 is 13 residues long.

This clonotype was counted between two and nine times. This chain uses TRBV20-1 with TRBJ2-4; weak D call: TRBD2 (7 bases). V was trimmed by 0 bases and J by 0 bases, leaving 15 bases between them. Germline values: CDR1 DFQATT, CDR2 SNEGSKA (reference sequence). The CDR3 covers 17 residues. CDR3 DNA sequence: TGCAGTGCTAGAGAGGGGGGGCCACTGTTAGCCAAAAACATTCAGTACTTC. Its translation: CSAREGGPLLAKNIQYF.